This entry describes one T cell receptor beta chain. This record belongs to a study of CD8+CD57+ T cells in acquired aplastic anemia. Patients who underwent sequencing had shown CD8+CD57+ cell expansion by flow cytometry. Germline V gene sequence: CDR1 DFQATT, CDR2 SNEGSKA (reference sequence). V was cut by 5 bases and J by 7 bases, with 18 bases left in between. This CDR3 contains 14 residues. Genomic DNA, serving as template, underwent TCR beta VDJ and CDR3 profiling. TCRdb reprocessed the reads via MiXCR and lists one record per CDR3 protein. The sample shows 50,000 or so distinct CDR3 sequences, roughly three fifths of them seen only once.

The sequence was obtained from a human donor with aplastic anemia. Specimen: sorted CD4+, CD8+, or CD8+CD57+ T cells (not recorded which) from PBMCs. This chain uses TRBV20-1 with TRBJ2-1; a weak D match, TRBD2 (5 bases). The CDR3 protein is CSASPGTDQNEQFF. Here the CDR3 DNA reads TGCAGTGCTTCTCCGGGAACCGATCAAAATGAGCAGTTCTTC.